These 22 T cell receptor beta chains were all obtained from the same sample, sequenced in a study of blood T cell repertoires in COVID-19. Measured with immunoSEQ multiplex PCR; TCRdb has only the in-frame clones, and not every one. The sample gives some 270,000 clones, around 90% of which show up once; approximately 2.9% is in the top ten. Sequencing was done on a sample of PBMCs or T cells enriched from blood (not recorded which). The receptors originated from a man between 40 and 49 years old who had been exposed to COVID-19.

The chain carries TRBV27 and TRBJ1-5, with a tentative D call TRBD1 (6 bases). The CDR3 extends over 15 amino acids. Germline V gene lookup returns CDR1 MNHEY and CDR2 SMNVEV (reference sequence). Trimming pared 6 bases from V and 4 bases from J, leaving 16 bases between. The CDR3 region is CASRPPGTPNQPQHF. In DNA form, the CDR3 reads TGTGCCAGCAGACCACCCGGGACACCGAATCAGCCCCAGCATTTT.

The V call is TRBV19, the J call TRBJ2-2; tentative D call: TRBD2 (6 bases). Per the germline V gene, CDR1 is LNHDA and CDR2 is SQIVND (reference sequence). This CDR3 has 14 amino acids. V was clipped by 3 bases and J by 6 bases, with 11 bases between them. CDR3 sequence reads: CASSMSTSSGELFF. CDR3 sequence (DNA): TGTGCCAGTAGTATGTCGACTAGTTCCGGGGAGCTGTTTTTT. Using reference TRBV19 and TRBJ2-2 for the parts outside the CDR3, the full variable domain is DGGITQSPKYLFRKEGQNVTLSCEQNLNHDAMYWYRQDPGQGLRLIYYSQIVNDFQKGDIAEGYSVSREKKESFPLTVTSAQKNPTAFYLCASSMSTSSGELFFGEGSRLTVL.

The chain is built from TRBV24-1 and TRBJ2-3, with D possibly being TRBD2 (6 bases). The CDR3 length is 15 residues. The V gene lost 10 bases and the J gene lost 0 bases, with 16 bases spanning the gap. Germline CDR1 is KGHDR and CDR2 is SFDVKD. The CDR3 region is CATGTSGTSTDTQYF. The CDR3 DNA follows: TGTGCCACTGGGACTTCCGGGACTAGCACAGATACGCAGTATTTT.

The chain joins TRBV19 to TRBJ1-1, with D possibly being TRBD1 (6 bases). Germline loops: CDR1 LNHDA, CDR2 SQIVND (reference sequence). This CDR3 is 14 amino acids long. V shed 3 bases and J shed 1 base, with 9 bases lying between them. The CDR3 nucleotides are TGTGCCAGTAGTATTTACAGGGCGAACACTGAAGCTTTCTTT. Its protein product is CASSIYRANTEAFF.

The J gene is TRBJ2-1, the V gene TRBV28, with 8 bases aligning to TRBD1. J gave up 2 bases and V 7 bases, and 4 bases lay outside the gene matches. Germline-derived CDR1 and CDR2 are MDHEN and SYDVKM. The length of the CDR3 is 14 residues. The CDR3 nucleotides read TGTGCCAGCAATCCGGGACAGGCCTACAATGAGCAGTTCTTC. This codes for CASNPGQAYNEQFF.

The V call is TRBV2, the J call TRBJ2-7; no firm D call. V lost 6 bases to trimming and J lost 0 bases, with 12 bases between them. The CDR3 loop spans 14 amino acids. Germline CDR1 is SNHLY and CDR2 is FYNNEI. The CDR3, as DNA: TGTGCCAGCAGCCCGGTTTTCTTCTCCTACGAGCAGTACTTC. Its translation is CASSPVFFSYEQYF.

The chain uses TRBV7-3 and TRBJ1-1; D is perhaps TRBD1 (6 bases). The CDR3 sequence is 13 residues long. Trimming stripped 5 bases from V and 1 base from J, with 8 bases between. Germline V CDR1 and CDR2: SGHTA, FQGTGA. Here the CDR3 reads CASSVQGNTEAFF. The CDR3 region has the DNA TGTGCCAGCAGCGTACAGGGGAACACTGAAGCTTTCTTT.

The chain couples TRBV10-2 to TRBJ1-4; D is unclear. Trimming took off 7 bases at V and 0 bases at J, with 9 bases between the two ends. The CDR3 totals 14 residues. The germline CDR1 and CDR2 sequences are WSHSY and SAAADI. The DNA of the CDR3 is TGCGCCAGCACAACAAGCGCAACTAATGAAAAACTGTTTTTT. Its protein product is CASTTSATNEKLFF.

The chain recombines TRBV9 with TRBJ2-1; 9 positions match TRBD2. The germline CDR1 and CDR2 sequences are SGDLS and YYNGEE. V lost 3 bases to trimming and J lost 3 bases; unmatched junction nucleotides: 7. The CDR3 spans 16 residues. CDR3 sequence: CASSATLAGLYNEQFF. CDR3 in DNA: TGTGCCAGCAGCGCAACCCTAGCGGGGCTCTACAATGAGCAGTTCTTC.

The chain links TRBV12-3 or TRBV12-4 to TRBJ2-1, with D hard to call. CDR3 length: 11 amino acids. Trimming stripped 6 bases from V and 5 bases from J, with 5 bases between. The CDR3 loop is CASSRDNEQFF. DNA of the CDR3: TGTGCCAGCAGCCGAGACAATGAGCAGTTCTTC.

This chain joins TRBV5-1 and TRBJ2-2, with D possibly being TRBD1 (5 bases). The V gene's germline CDR1 is SGHRS and CDR2 YFSETQ. This CDR3 has 15 residues. V was shortened by 4 bases and J by 4 bases, with 14 bases between the two germline ends. In nucleotides, the CDR3 is TGCGCCAGCAGCCGGAGCCAGGGTTTCACCGGGGAGCTGTTTTTT. Its translation is CASSRSQGFTGELFF.

The chain uses TRBV14 and TRBJ1-2, with D perhaps matching TRBD1 (5 bases). The CDR3 sequence is 16 residues long. From germline, CDR1 is SGHDN and CDR2 FVKESK. V gave up 0 bases and J gave up 3 bases, with 14 bases separating them. The CDR3 region has the DNA TGTGCCAGCAGCCAAGAGAATAACAGGTGGTACTATGGCTACACCTTC. Amino acids: CASSQENNRWYYGYTF.

The chain employs TRBV5-4 and TRBJ2-1; weak D call: TRBD1 (5 bases). The CDR3 sequence is 12 residues long. Germline V gene sequence: CDR1 SGHNT, CDR2 YYREEE (reference sequence). The V end was cut by 4 bases, the J end by 9 bases, with 11 bases between. In nucleotides, the CDR3 is TGTGCCAGCAGCGCAGGGTCGGGTGAGCAGTTCTTC. This sequence encodes CASSAGSGEQFF.

The chain joins TRBV24-1 to TRBJ2-1; 7 bases map to TRBD2. With 5 bases clipped from V and 9 bases from J, the junction kept 9 bases outside the gene matches. The CDR3 sequence is 14 residues long. The germline V gene has CDR1 KGHDR and CDR2 SFDVKD. CDR3: CATSVLERDGEQFF. CDR3 DNA: TGTGCCACCAGTGTTCTGGAGCGGGACGGTGAGCAGTTCTTC.

This chain links TRBV10-1 with TRBJ2-1, with 9 bases lining up with TRBD2. Germline V CDR1 and CDR2: WNHNN, SYGVQD (reference sequence). J gave up 0 bases and V 10 bases, and 16 bases lay outside the gene matches. The CDR3 has 18 residues. The CDR3 DNA follows: TGCGCCACCCTTTTGGAGCGGGAGGTCCTCTGCTCCTACAATGAGCAGTTCTTC. Its translation is CATLLEREVLCSYNEQFF.

V gene TRBV5-1 combines with J gene TRBJ1-2, with a weak D call TRBD1 (6 bases). The V and J ends lost 5 bases and 7 bases respectively, with 15 bases between them. Germline assignment: CDR1 SGHRS and CDR2 YFSETQ. CDR3 length: 13 residues. This chain's CDR3 is CASSQDSSVGYTF. The CDR3, as DNA: TGCGCCAGCAGTCAGGACAGCTCTGTTGGCTACACCTTC.

CDR3 protein: CASSRRDRGNYGYTF. CDR3 nucleotide sequence: TGTGCCAGCAGCCGGCGGGACAGGGGTAACTATGGCTACACCTTC. The chain combines TRBV5-6 with TRBJ1-2; 10 bases agree with TRBD1. CDR1 SGHDT and CDR2 YYEEEE come from the germline V gene. CDR3 length: 15 residues. The J segment lost 1 base and the V segment lost 4 bases, leaving 4 bases of the junction unmatched. The full variable domain, rest sourced from reference TRBV5-6 and TRBJ1-2, is DAGVTQSPTHLIKTRGQQVTLRCSPKSGHDTVSWYQQALGQGPQFIFQYYEEEERQRGNFPDRFSGHQFPNYSSELNVNALLLGDSALYLCASSRRDRGNYGYTFGSGTRLTVV.

This clone was seen a few times. In the same sample, other DNA sequences code for this CDR3. CDR3 sequence (DNA): TGTGCCAGCAGTTACGGGACAAACTCCTACGAGCAGTACTTC. Amino acids: CASSYGTNSYEQYF. The rearrangement links TRBV6-2 or TRBV6-3 to TRBJ2-7; D possibly corresponds to TRBD1 (6 bases). The CDR3 has 14 amino acids. V was clipped by 2 bases and J by 0 bases, with 8 bases between them. Germline V gene sequence: CDR1 MNHEY, CDR2 SVGEGT.

The chain combines TRBV10-1 with TRBJ1-1, with D unclear. This CDR3 has 13 amino acids. CDR1 is WNHNN and CDR2 is SYGVQD in the germline V gene (reference sequence). Trimming cost V 1 base and J 4 bases, with 7 bases left between them. CDR3 sequence (DNA): TGCGCCAGCAGTGAGTTTCGGTCCACTGAAGCTTTCTTT. The encoded protein is CASSEFRSTEAFF.

The chain carries TRBV6-5 and TRBJ2-3; TRBD1 matches at 8 bases. The CDR3 totals 15 residues. Trimming at V came to 6 bases and at J to 0 bases, leaving 5 bases not matched to a gene. CDR1 and CDR2 from the germline V gene are MNHEY and SVGAGI. The CDR3: CASRQDRGSTDTQYF. Written as DNA, the CDR3 is TGTGCCAGCAGGCAAGACAGGGGTAGCACAGATACGCAGTATTTT.

The chain carries TRBV18 and TRBJ2-5; the match to TRBD2 covers 8 bases. V lost 5 bases to trimming and J lost 4 bases; unmatched junction nucleotides: 9. The germline V gene has CDR1 KGHSH and CDR2 LQKENI. The CDR3 has 15 amino acids. DNA for the CDR3: TGTGCCAGCTCAGGACAGCGGGAGAGAAGAGAGACCCAGTACTTC. Its protein is CASSGQRERRETQYF. Using reference TRBV18 and TRBJ2-5 for the parts outside the CDR3, the full variable domain is NAGVMQNPRHLVRRRGQEARLRCSPMKGHSHVYWYRQLPEEGLKFMVYLQKENIIDESGMPKERFSAEFPKEGPSILRIQQVVRGDSAAYFCASSGQRERRETQYFGPGTRLLVL.

The J gene is TRBJ2-2, the V gene TRBV30, with D possibly matching TRBD2 (7 bases). CDR3 length: 14 amino acids. CDR1 is GTSNPN, CDR2 SVGIG, per germline (reference sequence). V was shortened by 7 bases and J by 6 bases, with 18 bases between the two germline ends. The CDR3 DNA follows: TGTGCCTCCGATGGGAGGGAGGGGGCCGGGGAGCTGTTTTTT. It is translated as CASDGREGAGELFF. Full variable domain (remainder filled in from reference TRBV30 and TRBJ2-2): SQTIHQWPATLVQPVGSPLSLECTVEGTSNPNLYWYRQAAGRGLQLLFYSVGIGQISSEVPQNLSASRPQDRQFILSSKKLLLSDSGFYLCASDGREGAGELFFGEGSRLTVL.